Listed below are T cell receptor beta chains from one sample, sequenced in a study of blood T cells in healthy people across ages. TCRdb fed the 5' RACE reads into MiXCR, producing one record per CDR3 protein. The table shows more than 1.4 million distinct CDR3 sequences, with 40% to 50% occurring only once. Specimen: blood. The source of these receptors is a woman under 30 in good health. Both conserved end residues are part of each CDR3. D genes are given only for firm matches. The size field is filled for only some rows; it gives once, few, many or a size class.

. | . | TRBJ1-2 | TRBV13 | TGTGCCAGCACCCTGACGGACCCTCATGGCTACACCTTC | CASTLTDPHGYTF
many | TRBD2 | TRBJ2-3 | TRBV7-2 | TGTGCCAGCAGCTCAGGACTAGCGGGAGGCACAGATACGCAGTATTTT | CASSSGLAGGTDTQYF
. | . | TRBJ2-7 | TRBV5-1 | TGCGCCAGCAGCTTGGATAGTTCGGGGATCAGCTCCTACGAGCAGTACTTC | CASSLDSSGISSYEQYF
. | TRBD2 | TRBJ2-1 | TRBV27 | TGTGCCAGCGCCTCCGTTAGCGGGGACAATGAGCAGTTCTTC | CASASVSGDNEQFF
few | TRBD2 | TRBJ2-4 | TRBV12-3/TRBV12-4 | TGTGCCAGCACCTCAAGCGGGGGGGCCAAAAACATTCAGTACTTC | CASTSSGGAKNIQYF
. | TRBD2 | TRBJ2-3 | TRBV29-1 | TGCAGCGTTGACACGGGGGGGTCTAGCACAGATACGCAGTATTTT | CSVDTGGSSTDTQYF
few | TRBD1 | TRBJ1-2 | TRBV3-1 | TGTGCCAGCAGCCGGACAGGGACGGGTGGCTACACCTTC | CASSRTGTGGYTF
many | . | TRBJ2-7 | TRBV29-1 | TGCAGCGTAGCGGACAGCTCCTACGAGCAGTACTTC | CSVADSSYEQYF
few | . | TRBJ2-7 | TRBV20-1 | TGCAGTGCTCCGACGCTTACTGTCATCTACGAGCAGTACTTC | CSAPTLTVIYEQYF
. | TRBD2 | TRBJ2-7 | TRBV20-1 | TGCAGTGCTGTTAGCGGGGGAAGCTCCTACGAGCAGTACTTC | CSAVSGGSSYEQYF
. | TRBD1 | TRBJ2-7 | TRBV27 | TGTGCCAGCAGCAAGGACAGGCTTACCTACAATGAGCAGTACTTC | CASSKDRLTYNEQYF
. | TRBD2 | TRBJ2-1 | TRBV6-5 | TGTGCCAGCAGGCTAGCGGGAGGATGGTACAATGAGCAGTTCTTC | CASRLAGGWYNEQFF
. | . | TRBJ2-7 | TRBV6-5 | TGTGCCAGCAGTTACTCCGGATCTATTGGTAACGAGCAGTACTTC | CASSYSGSIGNEQYF
few | TRBD2 | TRBJ2-3 | TRBV6-5 | TGTGCCAGCAGTTATATTCCAGCGGGGGGCCCAGATACGCAGTATTTT | CASSYIPAGGPDTQYF
few | TRBD2 | TRBJ2-5 | TRBV9 | TGTGCCAGCAGCGTAGTTCCGGGGGGATCCCAAGAGACCCAGTACTTC | CASSVVPGGSQETQYF
. | . | TRBJ1-1 | TRBV5-1 | TGCGCCAGCAGCTTGGGAATCGGGGCTGAAGCTTTCTTT | CASSLGIGAEAFF
few | . | TRBJ2-4 | TRBV2 | TGTGCCAGCAGCGCCCCCGTCGTGGGGGTAAGGAAGGGCATTCAGTACTTC | CASSAPVVGVRKGIQYF
many | . | TRBJ2-7 | TRBV25-1 | TGTGCCAGCAGTGGGGACGGTGCCTACGAGCAGTACTTC | CASSGDGAYEQYF
few | . | TRBJ1-6 | TRBV6-5 | TGTGCCAGCAGTTACCCGCCGACGGCTATGAGCTCCTATAATTCACCCCTCCACTTT | CASSYPPTAMSSYNSPLHF
. | . | TRBJ2-7 | TRBV10-3 | TGTGCCATCAGCCTTACAGGTCCCGGACCTAGCGAGCAGTACTTC | CAISLTGPGPSEQYF
few | TRBD2 | TRBJ2-1 | TRBV20-1 | TGCAGTGCTAGTTGGCTAGCGGGAGGCTCAACCGAGCAGTTCTTC | CSASWLAGGSTEQFF
. | TRBD1 | TRBJ2-5 | TRBV23-1 | TGCGCCAGCAGTCAAGAATGTACAGGGGGCGACGCCCAAGAGACCCAGTACTTC | CASSQECTGGDAQETQYF
. | TRBD1 | TRBJ1-5 | TRBV6-1 | TGTGCCAGCAGCCCAGGACAGGGGCCGAATCAGCCCCAGCATTTT | CASSPGQGPNQPQHF
few | . | TRBJ1-6 | TRBV6-6 | TGTGCCACCAAACTAGACAGTGAGAATTCACCCCTCCACTTT | CATKLDSENSPLHF
few | TRBD2 | TRBJ2-1 | TRBV20-1 | TGCAGTGCCCCGAACCCGAAGCGGGGGTCTTACAATGAGCAGTTCTTC | CSAPNPKRGSYNEQFF
. | TRBD2 | TRBJ2-1 | TRBV18 | TGTGCCAGCGGACAACGGGAGGTTAGCAATGAGCAGTTCTTC | CASGQREVSNEQFF
. | . | TRBJ2-1 | TRBV29-1 | TGCAGCGTTGTAGCCCGCGCCATCCAAGAGCAGTTCTTC | CSVVARAIQEQFF
once | TRBD2 | TRBJ2-3 | TRBV12-3/TRBV12-4 | TGTGCCAGCAGTTCTTCCGGGACTAGCACAGAGACGCAGTATTTT | CASSSSGTSTETQYF
. | TRBD2 | TRBJ2-4 | TRBV27 | TGTGCCAGCAGTCCCCGGGGGGGCCTTACCAAAAACATTCAGTACTTC | CASSPRGGLTKNIQYF
. | TRBD1 | TRBJ2-1 | TRBV12-5 | TGTGCTAGTGGCGCCGAGGCAGGGGGCTACAATGAGCAGTTCTTC | CASGAEAGGYNEQFF
many | TRBD2 | TRBJ2-3 | TRBV29-1 | TGCAGCGTTGTGGCTAGCGGGACCGATACGCAGTATTTT | CSVVASGTDTQYF
few | . | TRBJ2-3 | TRBV10-3 | TGTGCCATCAGCCCGGGGCAGACAGATACGCAGTATTTT | CAISPGQTDTQYF
. | . | TRBJ1-4 | TRBV6-1 | TGTGCCAGCAGTGAAGGTATTTCGCGCTATGAAAAACTGTTTTTT | CASSEGISRYEKLFF
. | TRBD2 | TRBJ2-1 | TRBV3-1 | TGTGCCAGCAGCGGACTAGCGCCTTCCAGGTCGAGCTCCTACAATGAGCAGTTCTTC | CASSGLAPSRSSSYNEQFF
few | . | TRBJ1-1 | TRBV2 | TGTGCCACCACGAGTAACTCGAACACTGAAGCTTTCTTT | CATTSNSNTEAFF
few | . | TRBJ1-1 | TRBV5-1 | TGCGCCAGCAGCTTCGGGGACCTAATGAACACTGAAGCTTTCTTT | CASSFGDLMNTEAFF
. | . | TRBJ2-7 | TRBV7-9 | TGTGCCAGCAGCTTAGTCCCCCCTGTGCAGGGGAGGGCCTACGAGCAGTACTTC | CASSLVPPVQGRAYEQYF
. | . | TRBJ2-7 | TRBV6-5 | TGTGCCAGCAGTACCTCCGGGACCCAGACTAACGAGCAGTACTTC | CASSTSGTQTNEQYF
many | . | TRBJ2-6 | TRBV28 | TGTGCCAGCAGTCCTCAGTACTCTGGGGCCAACGTCCTGACTTTC | CASSPQYSGANVLTF
. | . | TRBJ2-6 | TRBV5-5 | TGTGCCGGAGGGTCCGTAAGCTCTGGGGCCAACGTCCTGACTTTC | CAGGSVSSGANVLTF
. | . | TRBJ1-1 | TRBV7-2 | TGTGCCAGCATCACACAGGCAGGGAACACTGAAGCTTTCTTT | CASITQAGNTEAFF
. | TRBD2 | TRBJ2-3 | TRBV11-2 | TGTGCCAGCAGCTTAGTTCTGTTCGGCGGGAGTCGGGCAGATACGCAGTATTTT | CASSLVLFGGSRADTQYF
. | . | TRBJ2-7 | TRBV10-3 | TGTGCCATCAGTGACCGGGGGGCAGGCTACGAGCAGTACTTC | CAISDRGAGYEQYF
. | . | TRBJ1-2 | TRBV3-1 | TGTGCCAGCCAGGACAGTGGGTATGGCTACACCTTC | CASQDSGYGYTF
. | TRBD2 | TRBJ2-7 | TRBV7-8 | TGTGCCAGCAGCTTGGGGACTACTAGATCTTCTGACGAGCAGTACTTC | CASSLGTTRSSDEQYF
. | TRBD2 | TRBJ2-1 | TRBV12-3/TRBV12-4 | TGTGCCAGCAGTAGAGGACTAGCGGGAGCTCGTGAGCAGTTCTTC | CASSRGLAGAREQFF
. | TRBD1 | TRBJ2-7 | TRBV7-2 | TGTGCCAGCAGCTCCCTTCCGGGACAGGGTGGCAACGAGCAGTACTTC | CASSSLPGQGGNEQYF
. | . | TRBJ2-2 | TRBV6-2/TRBV6-3 | TGTGCCAGCAGTTACTGGAGGGGGACCTCTGACACCGGGGAGCTGTTTTTT | CASSYWRGTSDTGELFF
. | TRBD2 | TRBJ2-4 | TRBV18 | TGTGCCAGCTCAAAAAGCGGGGGAGAAAACATTCAGTACTTC | CASSKSGGENIQYF
. | . | TRBJ2-7 | TRBV6-5 | TGTGCCAGCAGTTACGGGTCTAGCGACGTCTCCTACGAGCAGTACTTC | CASSYGSSDVSYEQYF
few | . | TRBJ2-7 | TRBV6-5 | TGTGCCAGCAGTACCTCAATAGGCTACGAGCAGTACTTC | CASSTSIGYEQYF
. | . | TRBJ2-1 | TRBV5-8 | TGTGCCAGCAGCCATACTACATGGACAAATGAGCAGTTCTTC | CASSHTTWTNEQFF
. | . | TRBJ2-1 | TRBV4-1 | TGCGCCAGCAGCCAAGATCCCCGGGGAGGACAGTACAATGAGCAGTTCTTC | CASSQDPRGGQYNEQFF
. | . | TRBJ2-5 | TRBV30 | TGTGCCTGGACCCCCGGTTGGGGACTTTCCCCGGGGGAGCAGTACTTC | CAWTPGWGLSPGEQYF
. | TRBD2 | TRBJ2-7 | TRBV7-4 | TGTGCCAGCAGCTTAGGAGACGAGCGGGAGAATCACGAGCAGTACTTC | CASSLGDERENHEQYF
few | . | TRBJ2-2 | TRBV10-2 | TGCGCCAGCAGGGCGTCGGTAACCGGGGAGTTGTTTTTT | CASRASVTGELFF
. | . | TRBJ2-5 | TRBV20-1 | TGCAGTGCTAGGGCCGAGGGGTACCCCCAAGAGACCCAGTACTTC | CSARAEGYPQETQYF